These T cell receptor beta chains were read from a single sample in a study of low-dose radiotherapy and immunotherapy resistance in tumors. Each CDR3 protein gets one entry after TCRdb re-called the reads with MiXCR. This table holds roughly 52,000 distinct CDR3 sequences, approximately 35% found once. Sequencing was performed on PBMCs, taken after low-dose radiotherapy plus immunotherapy. Receptors originate from a male donor with rectosigmoid adenocarcinoma. Each CDR3 is given with its conserved first and last residue. The order of the fields is J gene, V gene, clone size, D gene, CDR3 DNA, CDR3 protein. D genes are given only for firm matches. For some rows the clone size is stated as once, few or many, or as a class when expanded; others skip it.

J: TRBJ1-2; V: TRBV28; size: .; D: TRBD1; DNA: TGTGCCAGCAGTTTTGGGCCGGACAGGGTATTGTATGGCTACACCTTC; CDR3: CASSFGPDRVLYGYTF
J: TRBJ2-7; V: TRBV9; size: many; D: .; DNA: TGTGCCAGCAGCGTCGGACTGGGGGCCTACGAGCAGTACTTC; CDR3: CASSVGLGAYEQYF
J: TRBJ2-5; V: TRBV7-6; size: many; D: TRBD2; DNA: TGTGCCAGCAGCCACCGGGGACTAGCGGAAGAGACCCAGTACTTC; CDR3: CASSHRGLAEETQYF
J: TRBJ2-1; V: TRBV9; size: once; D: .; DNA: TGTGCCAGCAGCGACGGGTGGGTCAGCTCCTACAATGAGCAGTTCTTC; CDR3: CASSDGWVSSYNEQFF
J: TRBJ2-7; V: TRBV6-2/TRBV6-3; size: .; D: .; DNA: TGTGCCAGCAGTGTTGGTGGCCAGGGTACCTACGAGCAGTACTTC; CDR3: CASSVGGQGTYEQYF
J: TRBJ2-1; V: TRBV5-1; size: .; D: TRBD2; DNA: TGCGCCAGCGGGACTAGCCCGACCCGAAACAATGAGCAGTTCTTC; CDR3: CASGTSPTRNNEQFF
J: TRBJ2-1; V: TRBV19; size: many; D: TRBD2; DNA: TGTGCCAGTAGTGGACTAGCGGGAGGCAATGAGCAGTTCTTC; CDR3: CASSGLAGGNEQFF
J: TRBJ2-1; V: TRBV7-2; size: many; D: TRBD1; DNA: TGTGCCAGCATACGGACAGGGTCGGGCAATGAGCAGTTCTTC; CDR3: CASIRTGSGNEQFF
J: TRBJ2-7; V: TRBV5-1; size: few; D: TRBD1; DNA: TGCGCCAGCAGCTTGGGACAGGGGGTCGGTAACGAGCAGTACTTC; CDR3: CASSLGQGVGNEQYF
J: TRBJ2-7; V: TRBV28; size: few; D: .; DNA: TGTGCCAGCAGTTTTAACGCCTACGAGCAGTACTTC; CDR3: CASSFNAYEQYF
J: TRBJ1-5; V: TRBV18; size: few; D: TRBD1; DNA: TGTGCCAGCTCACCACAGGGACAGGGGTCTAATCAGCCCCAGCATTTT; CDR3: CASSPQGQGSNQPQHF
J: TRBJ2-2; V: TRBV7-3; size: many; D: .; DNA: TGTGCCAGCAGCGACTGGCGGGGTTCCACCGGGGAGCTGTTTTTT; CDR3: CASSDWRGSTGELFF
J: TRBJ1-2; V: TRBV6-5; size: .; D: TRBD1; DNA: TGTGCCAGCAGCCCACAGGGGACGTTTGGCTACAGCTTC; CDR3: CASSPQGTFGYSF
J: TRBJ1-6; V: TRBV7-9; size: .; D: .; DNA: TGTGCCAGCAGCTTAAACTGGCCCCCCCTCCACTTT; CDR3: CASSLNWPPLHF
J: TRBJ1-4; V: TRBV7-8; size: .; D: .; DNA: TGTGCCAGCAGCCCGCAACAAAGGATGAGGGGGACTAATGAAAAACTGTTTTTT; CDR3: CASSPQQRMRGTNEKLFF
J: TRBJ1-5; V: TRBV20-1; size: many; D: .; DNA: TGCAGTGCTAGTGTAGATGTCAATCAGCCCCAGCATTTT; CDR3: CSASVDVNQPQHF
J: TRBJ2-5; V: TRBV29-1; size: many; D: TRBD2; DNA: TGCAGCGTTGGGCGCGGGGGGTTTAATGAGACCCAGTACTTC; CDR3: CSVGRGGFNETQYF
J: TRBJ2-4; V: TRBV30; size: few; D: .; DNA: TGTGCCTGGAGTGGGAAGGGAGCTTCTAATGGCATTCAGTACTTC; CDR3: CAWSGKGASNGIQYF
J: TRBJ2-3; V: TRBV11-3; size: once; D: .; DNA: TGTGCCAGCAGCTCCGGGAATTCGTACACAGATAGGCAGTATTTT; CDR3: CASSSGNSYTDRQYF
J: TRBJ2-5; V: TRBV2; size: many; D: TRBD2; DNA: TGTGCCAGCAGCCGCGGACTAGCTGAGGAGACCCAGTACTTC; CDR3: CASSRGLAEETQYF
J: TRBJ1-1; V: TRBV7-2; size: many; D: .; DNA: TGTGCCAGCAGCTTAGTGGGGAAATGGGACACTGAAGCTTTCTTT; CDR3: CASSLVGKWDTEAFF
J: TRBJ1-2; V: TRBV7-9; size: many; D: .; DNA: TGTGCCAGCGGACAGAACTATGGCTACACCTTC; CDR3: CASGQNYGYTF
J: TRBJ1-2; V: TRBV29-1; size: .; D: .; DNA: TGCAGTGGCCGGGGGGAGGTAAACTATGGCTACACCTTC; CDR3: CSGRGEVNYGYTF
J: TRBJ2-7; V: TRBV6-8; size: .; D: TRBD1; DNA: TGTGCCAGCACCGACCCGACAGGGCCCTACTACGAGCAGTACTTC; CDR3: CASTDPTGPYYEQYF
J: TRBJ2-2; V: TRBV24-1; size: many; D: TRBD2; DNA: TGTGCCACCAGTGACTTGACTAGCGGGGGACTGAACACCGGGGAGCTGTTTTTT; CDR3: CATSDLTSGGLNTGELFF
J: TRBJ2-7; V: TRBV28; size: .; D: .; DNA: TGTGCCAGCAGTTTTCACCCCACCAGCTACGAGCAGTACTTC; CDR3: CASSFHPTSYEQYF
J: TRBJ2-1; V: TRBV13; size: .; D: TRBD2; DNA: TGTGCCAGCAGTGAAATTTGGGCGGGAGCAAACAATGAGCAGTTCTTC; CDR3: CASSEIWAGANNEQFF
J: TRBJ1-2; V: TRBV28; size: many; D: TRBD1; DNA: TGTGCCAGCTGGACAGGGTTCGACTATGGCTACACCTTC; CDR3: CASWTGFDYGYTF
J: TRBJ2-3; V: TRBV20-1; size: .; D: TRBD2; DNA: TGCAGTGCCGCCGGACTAGTCAGAACAGATACGCAGTATTTT; CDR3: CSAAGLVRTDTQYF
J: TRBJ2-5; V: TRBV5-4; size: many; D: .; DNA: TGTGCCAGCAGCTTGGGGCGCCAAGAGACCCAGTACTTC; CDR3: CASSLGRQETQYF
J: TRBJ1-4; V: TRBV7-2; size: many; D: .; DNA: TGTGCCAGCAGCTTAGCCGCCGTGCCTAATGAAAAACTGTTTTTT; CDR3: CASSLAAVPNEKLFF
J: TRBJ2-1; V: TRBV5-1; size: few; D: TRBD2; DNA: TGCGCCAGCAGCGCGGGACAGACTGAAGCCCCTTCTTTAGCGGGAGCACGAAATGAGCAGTTCTTC; CDR3: CASSAGQTEAPSLAGARNEQFF
J: TRBJ2-4; V: TRBV11-2; size: .; D: .; DNA: TGTGCCAGCAGCTTAGCAGGCCAATTAGCGTACTTC; CDR3: CASSLAGQLAYF
J: TRBJ2-7; V: TRBV5-1; size: few; D: .; DNA: TGCGCCAGCAGCTTGGCGCAGGGACTCTACGAGCAGTACTTC; CDR3: CASSLAQGLYEQYF
J: TRBJ2-7; V: TRBV28; size: many; D: .; DNA: TGTGCCAGCAGTTTGACAGTCTACGAGCAGTACTTC; CDR3: CASSLTVYEQYF
J: TRBJ2-1; V: TRBV7-9; size: many; D: TRBD2; DNA: TGTGCCAGCAGCAGGCTAGCGGATTACAATGAGCAGTTCTTC; CDR3: CASSRLADYNEQFF
J: TRBJ2-5; V: TRBV20-1; size: many; D: TRBD2; DNA: TGCAGTGCTACCGGGACTAGCGGTCAAGAGACCCAGTACTTC; CDR3: CSATGTSGQETQYF
J: TRBJ2-7; V: TRBV29-1; size: .; D: .; DNA: TGCAGCGTTGAGGTCGGGGGAACCTACGAGCAGTACTTC; CDR3: CSVEVGGTYEQYF
J: TRBJ2-4; V: TRBV6-1; size: many; D: .; DNA: TGTGCCAGCACCTGGGAAGGTACAAACATTCAGTACTTC; CDR3: CASTWEGTNIQYF
J: TRBJ1-1; V: TRBV7-9; size: few; D: .; DNA: TGTGCCAGCAGCTCATCGACGGGACTGATGGGTTACACTGAAGCTTTCTTT; CDR3: CASSSSTGLMGYTEAFF
J: TRBJ2-5; V: TRBV9; size: few; D: .; DNA: TGTGCCAGCAGCGTCGGGACCGCGCGACTGGAGACCCAGTACTTC; CDR3: CASSVGTARLETQYF
J: TRBJ2-7; V: TRBV4-3; size: once; D: TRBD1; DNA: TGCGCCAGCAGCCAAGATAGGACCGGGACAGCGCACTACGAGCAGTACTTC; CDR3: CASSQDRTGTAHYEQYF
J: TRBJ2-1; V: TRBV5-1; size: .; D: .; DNA: TGCGCCAGCAGCCTGACTAGTTCCAATGAGCAGTTCTTC; CDR3: CASSLTSSNEQFF
J: TRBJ1-5; V: TRBV28; size: many; D: .; DNA: TGTGCCAGCGGGGGGCAGGGGCTAGGGAATCAGCCCCAGCATTTT; CDR3: CASGGQGLGNQPQHF
J: TRBJ2-5; V: TRBV6-2/TRBV6-3; size: .; D: TRBD2; DNA: TGTGCCAGCAGGGGACTAGCGGAGACCCAGTACTTC; CDR3: CASRGLAETQYF
J: TRBJ2-2; V: TRBV28; size: .; D: .; DNA: TGTGCCAGCAGTTTGAACGGGGAGCTGTTTTTT; CDR3: CASSLNGELFF